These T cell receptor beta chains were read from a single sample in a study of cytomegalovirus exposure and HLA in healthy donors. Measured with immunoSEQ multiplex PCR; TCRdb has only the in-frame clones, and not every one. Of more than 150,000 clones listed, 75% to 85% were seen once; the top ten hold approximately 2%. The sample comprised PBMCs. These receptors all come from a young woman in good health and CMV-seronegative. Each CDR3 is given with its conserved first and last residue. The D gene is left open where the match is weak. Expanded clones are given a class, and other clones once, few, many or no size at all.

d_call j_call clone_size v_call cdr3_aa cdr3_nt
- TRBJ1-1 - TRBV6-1 CASSVRQGGESEAFF TGTGCCAGCAGTGTTAGGCAGGGAGGAGAGTCTGAAGCTTTCTTT
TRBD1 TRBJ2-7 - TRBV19 CASSVSLGTGGREQYF TGTGCCAGTAGTGTCTCTTTGGGTACAGGGGGCCGCGAGCAGTACTTC
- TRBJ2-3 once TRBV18 CASSPSVDSARPQYF TGTGCCAGCTCACCGAGCGTGGACTCCGCGCGCCCGCAGTATTTT
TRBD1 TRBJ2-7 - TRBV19 CASSVFRDSGYEQYF TGTGCCAGTAGTGTATTCCGGGACAGTGGCTACGAGCAGTACTTC
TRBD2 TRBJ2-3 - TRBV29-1 CSVPVTSARSTDTQYF TGCAGCGTCCCTGTTACTAGCGCCCGTAGCACAGATACGCAGTATTTT
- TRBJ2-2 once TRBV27 CASTLRGNHDPTTNTGELFF TGTGCCAGCACCCTGCGGGGTAACCATGACCCAACCACGAACACCGGGGAGCTGTTTTTT
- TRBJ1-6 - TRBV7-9 CATHRGGNNSPLHF TGTGCCACCCACAGAGGGGGTAATAATTCACCCCTCCACTTT
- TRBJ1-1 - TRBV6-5 CASSHGTQGATEAFF TGTGCCAGCAGTCACGGGACACAGGGTGCCACTGAAGCTTTCTTT
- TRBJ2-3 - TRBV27 CASSTTDTQYF TGTGCCAGCAGTACTACAGATACGCAGTATTTT
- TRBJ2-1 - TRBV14 CASSHRKGLRPEQFF TGTGCCAGCAGCCACCGAAAGGGACTCAGGCCTGAGCAGTTCTTC
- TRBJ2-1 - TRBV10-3 CAISDRENEQFF TGTGCCATCAGTGACAGGGAAAATGAGCAGTTCTTC
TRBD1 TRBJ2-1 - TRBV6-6 CASSVPGTGRDEQFF TGTGCCAGCAGTGTCCCCGGGACAGGCCGCGATGAGCAGTTCTTC
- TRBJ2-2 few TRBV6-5 CASSYPSTANTGELFF TGTGCCAGCAGTTACCCGTCTACTGCTAACACCGGGGAGCTGTTTTTT